These 30 T cell receptor beta chains originate from one sample sequenced in a study of radiotherapy plus CTLA-4 blockade in lung cancer (dated by TCRdb to between 2017 and 2018). Receptors were amplified or captured by the immunoSEQ multiplex PCR assay. TCRdb holds this immuneACCESS table with in-frame rearrangements only. Some clones are missing; in checked studies, unresolved V genes explain under half, and the rest has no known cause. For this sample there are tens of thousands of clones; 77% appear just once. Under 3% of the sample rests with the top ten. The sample in question was peripheral blood, obtained from a patient treated with radiotherapy plus ipilimumab. The receptors come from a human donor with non-small cell lung cancer whose response to radiotherapy plus ipilimumab could not be evaluated.

This chain connects TRBV9 to TRBJ2-1; 12 bases align to TRBD2. The CDR3 has 16 amino acids. Germline trimming cut 0 bases from V and 6 bases from J; bases unmatched to any gene: 4. Looked up from germline, CDR1 is SGDLS and CDR2 is YYNGEE. The DNA of the CDR3 is TGTGCCAGCAGCGTAGGGCTAGCGGGGGGGGGCAATGAGCAGTTCTTC. Translation: CASSVGLAGGGNEQFF.

The CDR3 protein is CASSLPTQGALEKLFF. CDR3 nucleotide sequence: TGTGCCAGCAGCTTGCCTACCCAGGGGGCGTTGGAAAAACTGTTTTTT. This rearrangement joins TRBV5-4 to TRBJ1-4; 8 nucleotides align to TRBD1. The CDR3 sequence is 16 residues long. Germline trimming cut 1 base from V and 8 bases from J; bases unmatched to any gene: 10. CDR1 and CDR2 from the germline V gene are SGHNT and YYREEE (reference sequence).

This sequence joins TRBV27 and TRBJ1-5; D remains unclear. Germline V lookup: CDR1 MNHEY, CDR2 SMNVEV (reference sequence). The CDR3 extends over 13 amino acids. V lost 6 bases, J lost 3 bases, and 9 bases lay in between. In DNA, the CDR3 is TGTGCCAGCAGGATGAGTTTCAATCAGCCCCAGCATTTT. Protein: CASRMSFNQPQHF.

The genes are TRBV27 and TRBJ1-6, with 7 bases aligning to TRBD1. Trimming cost V 5 bases and J 0 bases; bases outside gene matches: 10. The CDR3 loop spans 18 amino acids. CDR1 MNHEY and CDR2 SMNVEV come from the germline V gene (reference sequence). The CDR3 region has the DNA TGTGCCAGCAGTGCCCGGGACAGCGGTTCCTCCTATAATTCACCCCTCCACTTT. Protein sequence: CASSARDSGSSYNSPLHF.

The V call is TRBV4-2, the J call TRBJ2-5; 10 nucleotides line up with TRBD1. V gave up 4 bases and J gave up 2 bases; unmatched junction bases: 7. This CDR3 is 16 amino acids long. Germline CDR1 and CDR2: LGHNA and YNFKEQ. The CDR3 nucleotides are TGTGCCAGCAGCCCCCTGCAGGACAGGGGGCAAGAGACCCAGTACTTC. It encodes CASSPLQDRGQETQYF.

This clone was seen a handful of times. The CDR3 nucleotides are TGCGCCAGCCGACTAGCGGGGGTCACAGATACGCAGTATTTT. Amino acid sequence: CASRLAGVTDTQYF. The V call is TRBV5-1, the J call TRBJ2-3; 12 bases are a match to TRBD2. CDR1 and CDR2 (germline): SGHRS, YFSETQ. This CDR3 comprises 14 residues. Unmatched junction bases numbered 2, after V lost 7 bases and J lost 2 bases.

V is TRBV4-3 and J is TRBJ1-4; D gene unclear. Per the germline V gene, CDR1 is LGHNA and CDR2 is YSLEER. The CDR3 contains 14 residues. Trimming left V 2 bases short and J 10 bases short, with 14 bases between. The CDR3 sequence: CASSQRAVVGKLFF. The CDR3 bases are TGCGCCAGCAGCCAACGTGCGGTAGTCGGAAAACTGTTTTTT.

This chain connects TRBV5-1 to TRBJ1-2; D perhaps matches TRBD1 (5 bases). Germline-derived CDR1 and CDR2 are SGHRS and YFSETQ. V lost 0 bases to trimming and J lost 7 bases, with 13 bases between them. The CDR3 sequence is 14 residues long. The CDR3 here is CASSLEGREVGYTF. The CDR3 DNA sequence: TGCGCCAGCAGCTTGGAGGGCAGGGAGGTTGGCTACACCTTC.

The chain combines TRBV6-5 with TRBJ2-3; possible D gene TRBD2, 5 bases. CDR1 is MNHEY and CDR2 is SVGAGI in the germline V gene. V lost 11 bases to trimming and J lost 0 bases, with 6 bases between them. The CDR3 is 11 amino acids. The CDR3 sequence is CAGLSTDTQYF. The DNA of the CDR3 is TGTGCCGGACTTAGCACAGATACGCAGTATTTT.

The chain employs TRBV7-9 and TRBJ1-4, with 7 bases lining up with TRBD1. The CDR3 is 14 amino acids. Germline V CDR1 and CDR2: SEHNR, FQNEAQ (reference sequence). The junction had 7 bases not matched to a gene; V was cut back by 5 bases and J by 7 bases. CDR3 sequence: CASSKGQWGEKLFF. DNA for the CDR3: TGTGCCAGCAGCAAGGGACAGTGGGGTGAAAAACTGTTTTTT.

The chain joins TRBV11-2 to TRBJ2-5; 10 bases agree with TRBD2. With V trimmed by 5 bases and J by 4 bases, 13 bases remained unmatched. The CDR3 spans 17 residues. Germline CDR1 reads SGHAT; CDR2 reads FQNNGV. The CDR3 DNA reads as TGTGCCAGCAGCCCCCGTCGGGACAGCGGGGGGGCAGAGACCCAGTACTTC. It codes for CASSPRRDSGGAETQYF.

This clone has a single count. The gene calls are TRBV19 and TRBJ2-5; 9 nucleotides match TRBD1. The J call may be incorrect, as the DNA end agrees better with TRBJ2-7. The germline V gene has CDR1 LNHDA and CDR2 SQIVND (reference sequence). The CDR3 contains 16 residues. CDR3 amino acids: CASSIYEGTGWYEQYF. The DNA for the CDR3 is TGTGCCAGTAGTATATACGAAGGGACAGGGTGGTACGAGCAGTACTTC.

This clone was seen only once. The chain carries TRBV5-1 and TRBJ1-1; a possible D gene is TRBD1 (6 bases). Looked up from germline, CDR1 is SGHRS and CDR2 is YFSETQ. This CDR3 region has 14 residues. The V end lost 4 bases, the J end lost 1 base, and 11 bases lay between the germline ends. The DNA of the CDR3 is TGCGCCAGCAGCACCGGACAGCCGAACACTGAAGCTTTCTTT. Translated: CASSTGQPNTEAFF.

The V call is TRBV7-7, the J call TRBJ2-3; TRBD2 matches at 11 bases. Per germline, CDR1 SSHAT and CDR2 FNYEAQ (reference sequence). The CDR3 has 20 residues. V trimming: 4 bases; J trimming: 2 bases; junction bases outside the gene matches: 17. The CDR3 spells CASSSGALAGGLKNTDTQYF. DNA of the CDR3: TGTGCCAGCAGCTCAGGGGCCCTAGCGGGGGGCTTAAAAAACACAGATACGCAGTATTTT.

The chain has TRBV11-2 and TRBJ2-7, with D possibly matching TRBD1 (6 bases). Trimming cost V 0 bases and J 4 bases, with 10 bases left between them. Germline CDR1 reads SGHAT; CDR2 reads FQNNGV. The CDR3 has 14 amino acids. The CDR3 spells CASSLDRGQYEQYF. CDR3 nucleotides: TGTGCCAGCAGCTTAGATCGCGGACAGTACGAGCAGTACTTC.

This clone was seen more than once but under ten times. The genes are TRBV29-1 and TRBJ1-5, with TRBD1 matching 7 bases. The V segment lost 7 bases and the J segment 5 bases; nucleotides outside the gene matches: 5. Germline V gene data show CDR1 as SQVTM and CDR2 as ANQGSEA. The CDR3 consists of 12 residues. The CDR3 DNA reads TGCAGCGCGGACAGGACGGATCAGCCCCAGCATTTT. This translates into CSADRTDQPQHF.

This chain links TRBV7-8 with TRBJ2-7; 9 positions match TRBD1. The trim removed 1 base at V and 6 bases at J, leaving 7 bases unmatched. There are 15 residues in the CDR3. Germline V gene data show CDR1 as SGHVS and CDR2 as FQNEAQ. In DNA form, the CDR3 reads TGTGCCAGCAGCTTAGGCTCACAGGGGGCGGGCGAGCAGTACTTC. It is translated as CASSLGSQGAGEQYF.

CDR3 coding DNA: TGTGCCAGCAGTGAACCCGACGGCTACCGACGGGAAAATGAAAAACTGTTTTTT. The encoded protein is CASSEPDGYRRENEKLFF. V and J are TRBV25-1 and TRBJ1-4; D is undetermined. The CDR3 is made up of 18 amino acids. V was pared by 2 bases and J by 5 bases, with 21 bases between. The V gene's germline CDR1 is MGHDK and CDR2 SYGVNS.

This chain connects TRBV6-5 to TRBJ2-2; perhaps TRBD2 as D (5 bases). The CDR3 is 14 amino acids. Trimming cost V 7 bases and J 4 bases, with 13 bases left between them. Germline V gene sequence: CDR1 MNHEY, CDR2 SVGAGI. The CDR3 DNA sequence: TGTGCCAGCACCTTCGATCGGGGCACCGGGGAGCTGTTTTTT. Its protein product is CASTFDRGTGELFF.

The V gene is TRBV5-4, the J gene TRBJ2-1; 7 nucleotides align to TRBD1. Trimming cost V 0 bases and J 5 bases; bases outside gene matches: 2. The CDR3 totals 14 residues. CDR1 and CDR2 from the germline V gene are SGHNT and YYREEE (reference sequence). The CDR3 sequence is CASSLAGTDNEQFF. In DNA, the CDR3 is TGTGCCAGCAGCTTGGCCGGGACAGACAATGAGCAGTTCTTC. The full variable domain, its missing parts supplied by reference TRBV5-4 and TRBJ2-1, is ETGVTQSPTHLIKTRGQQVTLRCSSQSGHNTVSWYQQALGQGPQFIFQYYREEENGRGNFPPRFSGLQFPNYSSELNVNALELDDSALYLCASSLAGTDNEQFFGPGTRLTVL.

This rearrangement joins TRBV6-1 to TRBJ2-5; TRBD2 matches at 7 bases. The closer fit of TRBJ2-7 to the DNA end suggests the J call may be wrong. The CDR3 length is 12 residues. Germline V gives CDR1 MNHNS, CDR2 SASEGT. The CDR3 sequence: CASREAAYEQYF. DNA for the CDR3: TGTGCCAGCCGGGAGGCCGCCTACGAGCAGTACTTC.

To note about this clone: Other nucleotide sequences in the sample specify the same CDR3. The chain links TRBV29-1 to TRBJ1-1; D is perhaps TRBD1 (5 bases). The CDR3 sequence is 14 residues long. Trimming removed 1 base from V and 4 bases from J, with 13 bases in between. The germline V gene has CDR1 SQVTM and CDR2 ANQGSEA. CDR3 coding DNA: TGCAGCGTTGAAGTCACGACGGGGGTCACTGAAGCTTTCTTT. It codes for CSVEVTTGVTEAFF.

The chain carries TRBV15 and TRBJ2-5; possible D gene TRBD2, 5 bases. CDR3 length: 14 amino acids. Per germline, CDR1 LNHNV and CDR2 YYDKDF (reference sequence). V shed 3 bases and J shed 4 bases, with 12 bases lying between them. CDR3 nucleotide sequence: TGTGCCACCAGCAGTAGACCGGGGATAGAGACCCAGTACTTC. Its protein is CATSSRPGIETQYF.

This clone was detected only a few times. The rearrangement joins TRBV28 to TRBJ2-7; D possibly corresponds to TRBD2 (5 bases). This CDR3 is 13 amino acids long. In germline, CDR1 is MDHEN, CDR2 SYDVKM. Trimming shortened V by 5 bases and J by 1 base, and 9 bases separated the two germline ends. The CDR3 bases are TGTGCCAGCAGTCGGGGATTTTCCTACGAGCAGTACTTC. As protein: CASSRGFSYEQYF.

This clone was detected only a few times. The J gene is TRBJ1-1, the V gene TRBV19; D is perhaps TRBD1 (5 bases). This CDR3 region has 16 residues. The germline V and J ends were trimmed by 8 bases and 1 base, with 20 bases remaining between them. Germline V gene sequence: CDR1 LNHDA, CDR2 SQIVND (reference sequence). In DNA, the CDR3 is TGTGCCAGTCAAAATCCAACATCAGGGTGGAACACTGAAGCTTTCTTT. Amino acid sequence: CASQNPTSGWNTEAFF. Full variable domain (missing parts from reference TRBV19 and TRBJ1-1): DGGITQSPKYLFRKEGQNVTLSCEQNLNHDAMYWYRQDPGQGLRLIYYSQIVNDFQKGDIAEGYSVSREKKESFPLTVTSAQKNPTAFYLCASQNPTSGWNTEAFFGQGTRLTVV.

The chain joins TRBV7-8 to TRBJ2-1; a weak D match, TRBD1 (5 bases). CDR1 is SGHVS and CDR2 is FQNEAQ in the germline V gene. Deletions cut 3 bases from V and 15 bases from J, with 18 bases between. The CDR3 contains 13 residues. The CDR3 sequence: CASSFRGSPRRFF. DNA of the CDR3: TGTGCCAGCAGCTTTAGGGGTTCCCCGAGACGGTTCTTC.

The chain joins TRBV6-5 to TRBJ2-2; D gene uncertain. The CDR3 is made up of 14 amino acids. The V gene's germline CDR1 is MNHEY and CDR2 SVGAGI. V was clipped by 2 bases and J by 1 base, with 5 bases between them. The CDR3 reads CASSYVRNTGELFF. Written as DNA, the CDR3 is TGTGCCAGCAGTTACGTCCGGAACACCGGGGAGCTGTTTTTT.

This chain joins TRBV5-1 and TRBJ2-3; TRBD1 matches at 7 bases. The germline V gene has CDR1 SGHRS and CDR2 YFSETQ. The CDR3 is 13 residues long. V lost 4 bases to trimming and J lost 4 bases; unmatched junction nucleotides: 3. CDR3 nucleotides: TGCGCCAGCAGCCTTACAGGGGCAGATACGCAGTATTTT. It is translated as CASSLTGADTQYF.

The CDR3 region has the DNA TGTGCCAGCAGATGGGACAGGGTGGGCTCCTACGAGCAGTACTTC. Translation gives CASRWDRVGSYEQYF. This rearrangement joins TRBV6-1 to TRBJ2-7; 9 bases match TRBD1. The CDR3 spans 15 residues. Per the germline V gene, CDR1 is MNHNS and CDR2 is SASEGT. V gave up 6 bases and J gave up 0 bases; unmatched junction bases: 6.

This clone was recorded once. The CDR3 reads CAIHSGNTNTGELFF. CDR3 sequence (DNA): TGTGCCATCCACTCCGGGAACACGAACACCGGGGAGCTGTTTTTT. The chain links TRBV6-6 to TRBJ2-2; weak D call: TRBD2 (5 bases). CDR1 is MNHNY, CDR2 SVGAGI, per germline (reference sequence). The CDR3 spans 15 residues. Trimming stripped 10 bases from V and 0 bases from J, with 15 bases between.